This TCR beta chain was profiled in a study of T cell clonotyping in hematopoietic cell transplantation. Comments on this clone: Its antigen is not known.

The CDR3 extends over 12 amino acids. Germline V gives CDR1 SGHTA, CDR2 FQGTGA. With 5 bases removed from V and 4 bases from J, the gap between germline ends came to 5 bases. Study results and limitations: Broader posttransplant TCR repertoire diversity was predicted by graft donor and pretransplant recipient Inverse Simpson Index values.

Time point denoted: recipient sample about 28 days before transplant, after cytoreduction. Repertoires were generated with immunoSEQ multiplex PCR, while TCRdb's copy carries only in-frame clones and drops some. The sample lists more than 40,000 clones, less than 85% occurring once. This sample comprised peripheral blood mononuclear cells, obtained before stem cell transplant. The chain is built from TRBV7-3 and TRBJ2-2, with D unclear. This receptor was identified in a man in his 60s with acute myeloid leukemia. Some clones in this sample may be carry-over from other donors' samples. In nucleotides, the CDR3 is TGTGCCAGCAGCCAATTCACCGGGGAGCTGTTTTTT. It codes for CASSQFTGELFF.